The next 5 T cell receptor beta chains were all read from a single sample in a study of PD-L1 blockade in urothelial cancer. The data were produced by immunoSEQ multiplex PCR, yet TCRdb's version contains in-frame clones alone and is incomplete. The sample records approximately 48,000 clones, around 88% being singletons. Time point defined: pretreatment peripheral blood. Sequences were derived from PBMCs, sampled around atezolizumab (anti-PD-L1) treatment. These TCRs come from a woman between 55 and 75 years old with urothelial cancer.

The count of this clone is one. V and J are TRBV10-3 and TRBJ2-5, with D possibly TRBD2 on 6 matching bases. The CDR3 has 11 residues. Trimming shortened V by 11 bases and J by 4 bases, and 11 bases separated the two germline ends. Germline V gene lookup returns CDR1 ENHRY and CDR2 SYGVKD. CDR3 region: CACGGRETQYF. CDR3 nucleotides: TGTGCCTGTGGGGGGAGAGAGACCCAGTACTTC.

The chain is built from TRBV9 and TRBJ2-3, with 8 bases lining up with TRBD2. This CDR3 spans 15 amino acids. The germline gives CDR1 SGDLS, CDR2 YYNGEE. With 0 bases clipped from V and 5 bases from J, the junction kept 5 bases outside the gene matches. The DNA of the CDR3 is TGTGCCAGCAGCGTAGACGGGGGGGCGGTAGATACGCAGTATTTT. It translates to CASSVDGGAVDTQYF.

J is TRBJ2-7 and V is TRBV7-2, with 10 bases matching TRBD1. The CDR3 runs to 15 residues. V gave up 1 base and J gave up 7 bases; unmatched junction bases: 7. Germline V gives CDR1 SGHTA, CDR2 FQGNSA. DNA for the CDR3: TGTGCCAGCAGCTTAGACCGGGACAGGGGAGTAGAGCAGTACTTC. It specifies CASSLDRDRGVEQYF.

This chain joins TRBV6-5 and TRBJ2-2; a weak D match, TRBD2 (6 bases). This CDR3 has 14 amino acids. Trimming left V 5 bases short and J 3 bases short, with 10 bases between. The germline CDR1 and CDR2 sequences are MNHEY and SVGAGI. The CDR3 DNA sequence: TGTGCCAGCAGTGAGGCGGGGTACACCGGGGAGCTGTTTTTT. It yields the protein CASSEAGYTGELFF.

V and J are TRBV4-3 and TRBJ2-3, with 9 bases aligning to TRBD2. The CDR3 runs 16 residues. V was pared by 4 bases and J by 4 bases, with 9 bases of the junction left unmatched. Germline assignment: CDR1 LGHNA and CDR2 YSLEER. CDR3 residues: CASSREYSGGPDTQYF. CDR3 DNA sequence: TGCGCCAGCAGCCGGGAGTATAGCGGGGGCCCAGATACGCAGTATTTT.